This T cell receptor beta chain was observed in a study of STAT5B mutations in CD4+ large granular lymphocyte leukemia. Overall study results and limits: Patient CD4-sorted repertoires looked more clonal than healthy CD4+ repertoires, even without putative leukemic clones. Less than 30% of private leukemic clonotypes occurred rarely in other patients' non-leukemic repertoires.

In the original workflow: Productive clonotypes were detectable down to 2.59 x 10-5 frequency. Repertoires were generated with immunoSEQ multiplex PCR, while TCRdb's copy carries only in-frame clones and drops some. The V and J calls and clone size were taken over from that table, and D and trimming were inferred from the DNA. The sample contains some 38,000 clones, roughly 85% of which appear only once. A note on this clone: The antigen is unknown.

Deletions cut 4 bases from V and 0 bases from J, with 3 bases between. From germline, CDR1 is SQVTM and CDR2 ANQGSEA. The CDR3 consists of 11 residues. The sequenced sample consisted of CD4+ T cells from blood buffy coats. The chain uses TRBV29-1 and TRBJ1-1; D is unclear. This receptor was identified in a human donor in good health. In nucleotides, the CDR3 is TGCAGCGTTGTGGTGAACACTGAAGCTTTCTTT. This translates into CSVVVNTEAFF.